This T cell receptor (beta chain) was profiled in a study of shared clonotypes between healthy human individuals. CDR3 size: 13 residues. V was cut by 1 base and J by 6 bases, with 6 bases left in between. Per germline, CDR1 SGHTA and CDR2 FQGNSA. Profiled with immunoSEQ multiplex PCR; TCRdb holds only in-frame clones, not every one. The sample shows about 2 million clones, roughly 95% of them seen only once. Naive-designated CD8 cells lacked CD45RO, were positively enriched for CCR7, and omitted terminally differentiated effector memory CD45RA+ cells. As concerns this clone: The sample carries other DNA sequences with the same CDR3.

The sequenced material came from naive CD8+ T cells sorted from blood. The rearrangement uses TRBV7-2 and TRBJ2-2; no clear D gene. The TCR sequence derives from a man younger than 35 in good health. This CDR3 reads CASSLGLAGELFF. As DNA, the CDR3 is TGTGCCAGCAGCTTAGGACTCGCCGGGGAGCTGTTTTTT.